The 29 T cell receptor beta chains presented below share a single source sample, sequenced in a study. The sorted Tregs were CD4+CD25+CD127-/low cells. A single record per CDR3 protein comes from TCRdb applying MiXCR to the 5' RACE reads. The sample has around 8,300 distinct CDR3 sequences, approximately 45% seen once. The material sequenced was Tregs sorted from a lymph node. Receptor source: a female donor with breast cancer.

The rearrangement joins TRBV12-3 or TRBV12-4 to TRBJ1-1, with D unclear. This CDR3 comprises 11 residues. Trimming left V 3 bases short and J 8 bases short, with 7 bases between. The CDR3 sequence is CASSFTEEAFF. In DNA form, the CDR3 reads TGTGCCAGCAGTTTCACTGAAGAAGCTTTCTTT.

This sequence joins TRBV12-3 or TRBV12-4 and TRBJ2-2, with 7 bases that match TRBD2. Trimming removed 3 bases from V and 10 bases from J; junction bases left unmatched: 5. The CDR3 spans 13 residues. CDR3 protein: CASSFGGSVELFF. The CDR3 nucleotides are TGTGCCAGCAGTTTTGGCGGGAGTGTGGAGCTGTTTTTT.

Turning to this clonotype: Since the CDR3 does not end with the conserved phenylalanine or tryptophan, this likely comes from a read error. V gene TRBV11-2 combines with J gene TRBJ2-1, with 7 positions matching TRBD2. The germline CDR1 and CDR2 sequences are SGHAT and FQNNGV. The CDR3 has 13 amino acids. Trimming cost V 3 bases and J 9 bases; bases outside gene matches: 5. The CDR3 DNA reads as TGTGCCAGCAGCTTGGGACTATTTGTTGAGCAGTTCGTC. It encodes CASSLGLFVEQFV.

The V and J genes are TRBV7-8 and TRBJ1-2; D may be TRBD1 (5 bases). The CDR3 spans 15 residues. Germline V gene data show CDR1 as SGHVS and CDR2 as FQNEAQ. The V gene lost 0 bases and the J gene lost 11 bases, with 19 bases spanning the gap. CDR3 in amino acids: CASSLAAFGAVEYTF. The CDR3, as DNA: TGTGCCAGCAGCTTAGCTGCCTTCGGGGCCGTCGAGTACACCTTC.

Notes on this clonotype: Compared with germline, one end of the junction differs, possibly owing to a read error. The rearrangement uses TRBV5-4 and TRBJ2-5; 7 bases are a match to TRBD2. Germline CDR1 and CDR2: SGHNT and YYREEE (reference sequence). There are 12 residues in the CDR3. CDR3 nucleotides: TGTGCAGCGGGGCAGGGTTTGGAGACCCAGTACTTT. Protein sequence: CAAGQGLETQYF. Filled out from reference TRBV5-4 and TRBJ2-5, the complete variable domain reads ETGVTQSPTHLIKTRGQQVTLRCSSQSGHNTVSWYQQALGQGPQFIFQYYREEENGRGNFPPRFSGLQFPNYSSELNVNALELDDSALYLCAAGQGLETQYFGPGTRLLVL.

About this clonotype itself: One end of the junction does not line up with germline, which may come from a read error. The V and J genes are TRBV29-1 and TRBJ2-7; D is unresolved. The CDR3 has 13 amino acids. Per the germline V gene, CDR1 is SQVTM and CDR2 is ANQGSEA. CDR3 protein: CSVVARYSYKQYF. CDR3 in DNA: TGCAGCGTTGTCGCCAGGTACTCCTACAAGCAGTACTTC.

This clonotype was found a few times. The chain is built from TRBV10-3 and TRBJ2-5, with 7 bases lining up with TRBD2. The ends lost 3 bases at V and 7 bases at J; junction bases unmatched: 8. The CDR3 runs to 14 residues. Looked up from germline, CDR1 is ENHRY and CDR2 is SYGVKD. The CDR3 bases are TGTGCCATCAGTGACCGCGAGGGGAGGGGGACCCAGTACTTC. This gives the protein CAISDREGRGTQYF.

The V gene is TRBV6-5, the J gene TRBJ2-7; D is unclear. The germline V and J ends were trimmed by 0 bases and 3 bases, with 9 bases remaining between them. Germline V gives CDR1 MNHEY, CDR2 SVGAGI. This CDR3 comprises 14 residues. CDR3 sequence: CASSYSYRDYEQYF. CDR3 DNA sequence: TGTGCCAGCAGTTACTCCTACAGAGACTACGAGCAGTACTTC.

The rearrangement uses TRBV12-3 or TRBV12-4 and TRBJ2-2; 7 bases are shared with TRBD2. V dropped 7 bases and J dropped 5; count of bases not matched to a gene: 7. This CDR3 contains 14 residues. CDR3 bases: TGTGCCAGCAACCAGACTAGCAATACCGGGGAGCTGTTTTTT. It yields the protein CASNQTSNTGELFF.

This clonotype is categorized as medium-sized. CDR3 nucleotides: TGTGCCAGCAGCCAAGATCGAGCTGAAGCTTTCTTT. Amino acids: CASSQDRAEAFF. The rearrangement uses TRBV14 and TRBJ1-1; D is unclear. The CDR3 sequence is 12 residues long. V was trimmed by 0 bases and J by 6 bases, leaving 5 bases between them. Germline CDR1 is SGHDN and CDR2 is FVKESK.

This chain links TRBV5-1 with TRBJ1-1; D gene unclear. The CDR3 is 13 residues long. Germline V gene sequence: CDR1 SGHRS, CDR2 YFSETQ. The V end was cut by 1 base, the J end by 4 bases, with 8 bases between. The CDR3 bases are TGCGCCAGCAGCTTGTCTACGGGCACTGAAGCTTTCTTT. Protein product: CASSLSTGTEAFF.

The table lists this clonotype with a few counts. V usage is TRBV5-5 and J usage is TRBJ1-5; D not certain. Germline-derived CDR1 and CDR2 are SGHKS and YYEKEE (reference sequence). The CDR3 has 15 amino acids. V was shortened by 0 bases and J by 3 bases, with 10 bases between the two germline ends. The CDR3 reads CASSLEWGFNQPQHF. DNA for the CDR3: TGTGCCAGCAGCTTGGAGTGGGGATTCAATCAGCCCCAGCATTTT.

This chain links TRBV12-3 or TRBV12-4 with TRBJ2-3; D gene ambiguous. This CDR3 comprises 12 residues. The V end lost 1 base, the J end lost 7 bases, and 6 bases lay between the germline ends. Here the CDR3 DNA reads TGTGCCAGCAGTTTAGAAGGAAATACGCAGTATTTT. Amino acids: CASSLEGNTQYF.

The chain recombines TRBV27 with TRBJ2-7; tentative D call: TRBD2 (6 bases). The CDR3 contains 14 residues. Germline-derived CDR1 and CDR2 are MNHEY and SMNVEV (reference sequence). V dropped 5 bases and J dropped 3 bases, with 14 bases sitting between them. The CDR3 protein is CASSRLGLHYEQYF. CDR3 nucleotide sequence: TGTGCCAGCAGTCGTTTGGGACTCCACTACGAGCAGTACTTC.

This clonotype was seen just once. The V call is TRBV5-1, the J call TRBJ2-3; D unclear. V lost 1 base, J lost 2 bases, and 8 bases lay in between. CDR1 is SGHRS, CDR2 YFSETQ, per germline. There are 14 residues in the CDR3. CDR3 nucleotide sequence: TGCGCCAGCAGCTTGACCCACTACACAGATACGCAGTATTTT. Its translation is CASSLTHYTDTQYF.

The chain recombines TRBV29-1 with TRBJ2-7, with 9 nucleotides matching TRBD2. Looked up from germline, CDR1 is SQVTM and CDR2 is ANQGSEA. The CDR3 loop spans 18 amino acids. V was clipped by 1 base and J by 4 bases; unmatched bases: 17. For the CDR3, the DNA is TGCAGCGTTGAAGGGGGAGTCCCGACTAGCGGCATTGAGTACGAGCAGTACTTC. Protein product: CSVEGGVPTSGIEYEQYF.

The chain carries TRBV4-1 and TRBJ2-1, with D perhaps TRBD1 (6 bases). The CDR3 runs to 16 residues. Trimming removed 1 base at V and 6 bases at J, with 16 bases between. The germline gives CDR1 MGHRA, CDR2 YSYEKL. CDR3: CASSQVEYRGGNEQFF. The CDR3 DNA follows: TGCGCCAGCAGCCAAGTGGAATATAGAGGGGGCAATGAGCAGTTCTTC.

The table lists this clonotype with a few counts. The genes are TRBV5-1 and TRBJ1-4; the D is unclear. CDR3 length: 14 amino acids. Trimming removed 4 bases from V and 2 bases from J, with 9 bases in between. The V gene's germline CDR1 is SGHRS and CDR2 YFSETQ. In nucleotides, the CDR3 is TGCGCCAGCAGCAAGACGGCGACTAATGAAAAACTGTTTTTT. Its translation: CASSKTATNEKLFF.

A note on this clonotype: Germline and junction disagree at one end, which may indicate a read error. V gene TRBV6-5 combines with J gene TRBJ2-1, with TRBD2 identical over 8 bases. Germline V gives CDR1 MNHEY, CDR2 SVGAGI. The CDR3 consists of 16 residues. CDR3 bases: TGTGCCATCAGTGAACAAGCGGGGGTGACCTACAATGAGCAGTTCTTC. It codes for CAISEQAGVTYNEQFF.

This clonotype counts as medium-sized. The chain employs TRBV29-1 and TRBJ2-7; D possibly corresponds to TRBD2 (5 bases). Trimming cost V 5 bases and J 6 bases, with 11 bases left between them. The CDR3 spans 11 residues. CDR1 is SQVTM and CDR2 is ANQGSEA in the germline V gene. DNA for the CDR3: TGCAGCGTTCCGATAGCGTCCGAGCAGTACTTC. Encoded protein: CSVPIASEQYF.

The genes are TRBV29-1 and TRBJ1-2, with no clear D. The V gene lost 4 bases and the J gene lost 3 bases, with 12 bases spanning the gap. The germline V gene encodes CDR1 SQVTM and CDR2 ANQGSEA. This CDR3 is built from 13 residues. The CDR3 reads CSVVGIVDYGYTF. The CDR3 bases are TGCAGCGTTGTTGGGATCGTGGACTATGGCTACACCTTC.

Concerning this clonotype: An end of the junction differs from the germline gene, which may be a read error. CDR3 sequence (DNA): TGTGCCAGCAGCTTAGGGAGAGGTAGCTCCTACGAGCAGCACTTC. Its translation is CASSLGRGSSYEQHF. The V and J genes are TRBV7-6 and TRBJ2-7; D is undetermined. Germline V gene sequence: CDR1 SGHVS, CDR2 FNYEAQ. The CDR3 sequence is 15 residues long.

As for this clonotype: At one end, the junction sequence differs from germline, possibly due to a read error. This CDR3 reads CASSWGTGKITGELFF. CDR3 coding DNA: TGTGCCAGCAGCTGGGGGACAGGGAAGATCACCGGGGAGCTGTTTTTC. The J gene is TRBJ2-2, the V gene TRBV7-6; 9 bases match TRBD1. Germline loops: CDR1 SGHVS, CDR2 FNYEAQ. There are 16 residues in the CDR3.

This clonotype was seen a few times. V and J are TRBV20-1 and TRBJ1-1, with D unclear. The CDR3 is 14 amino acids. V shed 2 bases and J shed 5 bases, with 15 bases lying between them. Germline V gene lookup returns CDR1 DFQATT and CDR2 SNEGSKA (reference sequence). Written as DNA, the CDR3 is TGCAGTGCTAGACGAGGTGTGTGGTGGACTGAAGCTTTCTTT. Translation: CSARRGVWWTEAFF.

The chain recombines TRBV11-3 with TRBJ2-1; D is possibly TRBD2 (7 bases). Germline V gives CDR1 SGHNT, CDR2 YENEEA. Between the trimmed V and J ends, which lost 1 base and 5 bases, there was a span of 15 bases. The CDR3 spans 16 residues. CDR3 nucleotides: TGTGCCAGCAGCTTAGTTGCGGGGGCCCCTCACAATGAGCAGTTCTTC. The encoded protein is CASSLVAGAPHNEQFF.

There are a few counts of this clonotype. This chain uses TRBV5-1 with TRBJ2-5; 7 nucleotides align to TRBD2. The CDR3 runs to 15 residues. Germline V gene lookup returns CDR1 SGHRS and CDR2 YFSETQ. J gave up 2 bases and V 3 bases, and 7 bases lay outside the gene matches. The CDR3 region is CASSSKGGGQETQYF. In DNA, the CDR3 is TGCGCCAGCAGCTCTAAAGGCGGGGGACAAGAGACCCAGTACTTC.

The CDR3 bases are TGTGCCAGCAGTGACCTAGCGGGAGAGGGGGATCGGGGGAACATTCAGTACTTC. It yields the protein CASSDLAGEGDRGNIQYF. The chain carries TRBV6-1 and TRBJ2-4, with 10 bases that match TRBD2. This CDR3 has 18 residues. The germline V gene has CDR1 MNHNS and CDR2 SASEGT. V shed 3 bases and J 7 bases; nucleotides not matched to a gene: 15.

The rearrangement joins TRBV9 to TRBJ2-1; D is perhaps TRBD1 (5 bases). This CDR3 spans 12 amino acids. The V gene lost 4 bases and the J gene lost 5 bases, with 7 bases spanning the gap. The germline gives CDR1 SGDLS, CDR2 YYNGEE. Written as DNA, the CDR3 is TGTGCCAGCAGCACCAGGGACAATGAGCAGTTCTTC. Its protein is CASSTRDNEQFF.

The rearrangement uses TRBV4-2 and TRBJ2-1; D remains ambiguous. This CDR3 is built from 16 residues. V lost 1 base and J 2 bases, leaving 12 bases between the germline ends. Per germline, CDR1 LGHNA and CDR2 YNFKEQ. The CDR3 protein is CASSQGLAATYNEQFF. The CDR3 coding sequence is TGTGCCAGCAGCCAAGGGCTTGCGGCCACCTACAATGAGCAGTTCTTC.